This T cell receptor beta chain is drawn from a study of blood T cell repertoires in COVID-19. Study overall: T cells, B-cell-depleted T cells, or PBMCs provided the cDNA or gDNA that served as material.

V lost 0 bases, J lost 1 base, and 6 bases stayed unmatched. The CDR3 covers 16 residues. The germline gives CDR1 SGHRS, CDR2 YFSETQ. TCRdb keeps only in-frame clones here, not all; method: immunoSEQ multiplex PCR. The sample carries some 150,000 clones, roughly 79% recorded once. Sample: peripheral blood. The V gene is TRBV5-1, the J gene TRBJ1-2; 7 bases agree with TRBD1. The receptor was isolated from a man aged 45-65 years with active or convalescent COVID-19. DNA for the CDR3: TGCGCCAGCAGCTTGGGACAGGGATTCGGTAACTATGGCTACACCTTC. It encodes CASSLGQGFGNYGYTF.